The clone carrying this TCR beta chain was found many times. The antigen is unknown. This sample is part of a study of regulatory T cells in long-lasting Graves disease. After removal of 2 bases from V and 6 bases from J, the junction contained 3 bases not matched to a gene. From germline, CDR1 is DFQATT and CDR2 SNEGSKA (reference sequence). The CDR3 is 12 residues long. The TCR beta library used iRepertoire HTBI primers with Arm-PCR amplification of CDR3. TCRdb independently ran MiXCR on the multiplex PCR reads; one entry per CDR3 protein. The sample lists 380,000 or so distinct CDR3 sequences; 15% to 20% were seen once. The time point denotes: newly diagnosed GD, antithyroid drugs for less than 3 months. Isolated PBMC RNA provided the starting material for the TCR library. Notes on the study in general: Persistent disease was associated with favored TRBV28 usage and with favored use of TRBJ1-2 and TRBJ2-5.

The data were also submitted as part of a second study, on T cells in Graves' hyperthyroidism and ophthalmopathy. According to that study: HTBI primers were used for first-round RT-PCR of the TCR CDR3. Stable hyperthyroidism was separated from ophthalmopathy by a model based on 13 V-J features.

Material: peripheral blood mononuclear cells (PBMCs), obtained at new diagnosis, from a patient treated with antithyroid drugs. The sequence was collected from a woman aged 18-29 years with Graves disease. The J gene is TRBJ1-1, the V gene TRBV20-1, with 7 bases matching TRBD1. The CDR3 DNA is TGCAGTGCTAGATTAGGGGGCTCTGAAGCTTTCTTT. Translated: CSARLGGSEAFF.